This entry lists 4 T cell receptor beta chains sequenced from one sample in a study of tissue T cells after allogeneic stem cell transplantation. Noted time point: mouse harvest day 14 after allogeneic transplant. Mouse grafts combined 10^7 T-cell-depleted bone marrow cells with 10^6 splenic CD5+ T cells. Libraries were prepared by immunoSEQ multiplex PCR; TCRdb keeps only in-frame clonotypes and omits some of them. The repertoire holds around 1,200 clones, with under 55% as singletons. What was sequenced was liver tissue. Receptors were obtained from a female BALB/c mouse given C57BL/6 T cells with graft-versus-host disease after an allogeneic hematopoietic cell transplant.

This clone was found a few times. The genes and germline here are from mouse. The sequence runs out 1 residue before the end of the CDR3; the remainder is reconstructed from the germline J gene. The chain has TRBV20 and TRBJ2-7; perhaps TRBD1 as D (6 bases). From germline, CDR1 is GFQATS and CDR2 STVNSAI. The CDR3 consists of 12 residues. Trimming took 5 bases from V and 4 from J, leaving 12 bases between them. CDR3 DNA, as far as it was read: TGTGGTGCTTCGGGACACCCTTATGAACAGTAC. It translates to CGASGHPYEQY. The whole CDR3 is CGASGHPYEQYF.

In its sample, this clone was seen a few times. All gene names here are mouse names. The read ends 1 residue shy of where the CDR3 ends; the end is completed using the germline J gene. The chain joins TRBV13-3 to TRBJ1-3, with 9 bases matching TRBD1. The CDR3 has 15 residues. Germline CDR1 reads NNHDY; CDR2 reads SYVADS. The V and J ends lost 4 bases and 3 bases, in that order; junction bases with no gene match: 5. The DNA read from the CDR3 is TGTGCCAGCAGTCTCCGGGACAGGGTTGGAAATACGCTCTAT. Translation: CASSLRDRVGNTLY. The CDR3 reads in full as CASSLRDRVGNTLYF. The full variable domain, rest sourced from reference TRBV13-3 and TRBJ1-3, is EAAVTQSPRSKVAVTGGKVTLSCHQTNNHDYMYWYRQDTGHGLRLIHYSYVADSTEKGDIPDGYKASRPSQENFSLILELASLSQTAVYFCASSLRDRVGNTLYFGEGSRLIVV.

In the case of this clone: Genes and germline come from the mouse. The read ends 1 residue before the CDR3 terminus; that terminus is restored from the germline J gene. The genes are TRBV13-2 and TRBJ2-7, with 9 bases fitting TRBD2. This CDR3 has 13 residues. The V gene end was trimmed by 2 bases and the J gene end by 7 bases; junction bases not matched to a gene: 4. CDR1 is NNHNN, CDR2 SYGAGS, per germline (reference sequence). The CDR3 loop is CASGEVGGREQYF. The sequenced part of the CDR3 DNA is TGTGCCAGCGGTGAGGTGGGGGGGCGGGAACAGTAC.

This clone was seen a few times. Genes and germline are mouse. The read gets to within 1 residue of the CDR3 end, and the germline J gene fills in the rest. This chain links TRBV12-1 with TRBJ2-1, with 8 bases matching TRBD1. Per the germline V gene, CDR1 is SGHSN and CDR2 is HYEKVE. J gave up 3 bases and V 1 base, and 1 base lay outside the gene matches. CDR3 size: 14 residues. CDR3 protein: CASSLQGAYAEQFF. The CDR3 DNA, read in part, is TGTGCCAGCTCTCTTCAGGGGGCCTATGCTGAGCAGTTC. The full variable domain, its missing parts supplied by reference TRBV12-1 and TRBJ2-1, is DSGVVQSPRHIIKEKGGRSVLTCIPISGHSNVVWYQQTLGKELKFLIQHYEKVERDKGFLPSRFSVQQFDDYHSEMNMSALELEDSAMYFCASSLQGAYAEQFFGPGTRLTVL.